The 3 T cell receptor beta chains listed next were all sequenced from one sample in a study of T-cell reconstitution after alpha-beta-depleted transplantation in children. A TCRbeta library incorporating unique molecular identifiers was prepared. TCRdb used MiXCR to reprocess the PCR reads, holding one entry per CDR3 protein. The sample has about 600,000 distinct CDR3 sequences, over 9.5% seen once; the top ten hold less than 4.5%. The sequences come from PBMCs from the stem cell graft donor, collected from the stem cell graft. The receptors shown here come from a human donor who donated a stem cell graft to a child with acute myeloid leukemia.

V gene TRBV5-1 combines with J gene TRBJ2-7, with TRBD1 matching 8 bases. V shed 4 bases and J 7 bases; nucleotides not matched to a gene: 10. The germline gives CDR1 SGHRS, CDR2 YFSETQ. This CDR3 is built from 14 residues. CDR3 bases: TGCGCCAGCAGCCCAGGGACAGGATCCCTAGAGCAGTACTTC. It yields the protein CASSPGTGSLEQYF.

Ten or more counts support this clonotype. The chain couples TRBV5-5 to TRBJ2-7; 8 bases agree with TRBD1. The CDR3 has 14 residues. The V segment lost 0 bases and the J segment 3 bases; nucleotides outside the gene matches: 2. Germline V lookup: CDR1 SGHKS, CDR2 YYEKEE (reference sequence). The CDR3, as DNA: TGTGCCAGCAGCTTGGCCACAGGGGGCTACGAGCAGTACTTC. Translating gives CASSLATGGYEQYF.

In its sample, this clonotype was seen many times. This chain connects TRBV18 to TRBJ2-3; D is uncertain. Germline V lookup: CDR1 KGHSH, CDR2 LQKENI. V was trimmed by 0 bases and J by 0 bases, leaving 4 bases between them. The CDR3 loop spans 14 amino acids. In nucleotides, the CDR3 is TGTGCCAGCTCACCACCCTCTAGCACAGATACGCAGTATTTT. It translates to CASSPPSSTDTQYF.